This T cell receptor beta chain was sequenced for a study of shared clonotypes between healthy human individuals. Donors, healthy HIV-negative adults, lacked recent acute infections or vaccinations. The data were produced by immunoSEQ multiplex PCR, yet TCRdb's version contains in-frame clones alone and is incomplete. The data hold nearly 500,000 clones, with over 65% observed a single time. The CDR3 length is 14 residues. Germline CDR1 is SSHAT and CDR2 is FNYEAQ (reference sequence). V was shortened by 2 bases and J by 0 bases, with 7 bases between the two germline ends. Input material: PBMCs. This clonotype was sampled from a woman aged 40-49 years in good health. Some clones in this sample may be carry-over from other donors' samples. The genes are TRBV7-7 and TRBJ1-2; D gene ambiguous. CDR3 region: CASSLTVANYGYTF. In nucleotides, the CDR3 is TGTGCCAGCAGCTTAACAGTAGCTAACTATGGCTACACCTTC.